A selection of T cell receptor beta chains follows, all from one sample in a study of shared clonotypes between healthy human individuals. TCRdb's table, derived via immunoSEQ multiplex PCR, lists solely in-frame clones and lacks some. The data show fewer than 550,000 clones, almost 80% seen once. Material: PBMCs. The receptors come from a woman in her thirties or forties in good health. Some clones in this sample may be carry-over from other donors' samples. Each CDR3 is given with its conserved first and last residue. A D gene is named only where the DNA matches it firmly. Where a row states a size, it is once, few, many or the class of an expanded clone; other rows omit it.

clone_size	v_call	j_call	d_call	cdr3_nt	cdr3_aa
.	TRBV11-2	TRBJ1-3	.	TGTGCCAGCAGCTTAGGTTCCTCTGGAAACACCATATATTTT	CASSLGSSGNTIYF
.	TRBV2	TRBJ1-1	.	TGTGCCAGCAGTTTCCTGAACACTGAAGCTTTCTTT	CASSFLNTEAFF
.	TRBV29-1	TRBJ2-3	TRBD1	TGCAGCCTTAGGACAGGGGGCGTCACAGATACGCAGTATTTT	CSLRTGGVTDTQYF
.	TRBV9	TRBJ2-3	.	TGTGCCAGCAGCGTAACGGGACTCACAGATACGCAGTATTTT	CASSVTGLTDTQYF
.	TRBV6-1	TRBJ2-5	TRBD1	TGTGCCAGCACTACTGGACAGGGGTTGGAGACCCAGTACTTC	CASTTGQGLETQYF
once	TRBV27	TRBJ2-3	TRBD2	TGTGCCAGCAGAGGGACTAGCGGGAGCCCACTTGGGCAGTATTTT	CASRGTSGSPLGQYF
.	TRBV19	TRBJ1-5	.	TGTGCCGGGCCCCTGGTGGGAAATCAGCCCCAGCATTTT	CAGPLVGNQPQHF
.	TRBV7-8	TRBJ2-2	.	TGTGCCAGCAGCTCGGAGGACTCCATGAACACCGGGGAGCTGTTTTTT	CASSSEDSMNTGELFF
.	TRBV7-8	TRBJ1-5	.	TGTGCCAGCAGCCCCCCAGGGGATGCTCAGCCCCAGCATTTT	CASSPPGDAQPQHF
.	TRBV7-2	TRBJ2-3	.	TGTGCCAGCAGCCGCGATACAGATACGCAGTATTTT	CASSRDTDTQYF
.	TRBV29-1	TRBJ1-2	TRBD1	TGCAGCGTTGGGCTCGGAACAGGGGACTATGGCTACACCTTC	CSVGLGTGDYGYTF
once	TRBV15	TRBJ2-1	.	TGTGCCACCAGCAGAGATTCGGGCAGGGCCCATGAGCAGTTCTTC	CATSRDSGRAHEQFF
.	TRBV5-5	TRBJ1-5	.	TGTGCCAGCAGCTTGCCCCAGGGGCCCCAGCATTTT	CASSLPQGPQHF
few	TRBV2	TRBJ2-1	TRBD2	TGTGCCAGCAGTGTGGGAGGGAGTAATGAGCAGTTCTTC	CASSVGGSNEQFF
.	TRBV7-9	TRBJ2-7	.	TGTGCCAGCAGCATCAGCGGGACAGCCTACGAGCAGTACTTC	CASSISGTAYEQYF
.	TRBV29-1	TRBJ2-5	TRBD1	TGCAGCGTTGAAGGGGACAGCCTTTTAGAGACCCAGTACTTC	CSVEGDSLLETQYF
.	TRBV12-2	TRBJ1-2	.	TGTGCAAGTCGCTTCACGACAGGGACGCTCTATGGCTACACCTTC	CASRFTTGTLYGYTF
.	TRBV7-9	TRBJ2-3	.	TGTGCCAGCAGGCCCTCGGTAGGGGGGCGCGCAGATACGCAGTATTTT	CASRPSVGGRADTQYF
.	TRBV15	TRBJ1-6	.	TGTGCCACCAGCAGAGATAACAGCGTTAATTCGCCCCTCCACTTT	CATSRDNSVNSPLHF
few	TRBV28	TRBJ1-1	.	TGTGCCAGCAGCTCCACGCTCACTGAAGCTTTCTTT	CASSSTLTEAFF
.	TRBV6-5	TRBJ1-1	.	TGTGCCAGCAGTTACTCGATTGCAGTGAACACTGAAGCTTTCTTT	CASSYSIAVNTEAFF
.	TRBV6-5	TRBJ1-2	TRBD1	TGTGCCAGCGGCTCAGGGGGCGGGGGCTACACCTTC	CASGSGGGGYTF
.	TRBV28	TRBJ1-1	.	TGTGCCAGCAGTTTAGCGGCCGCAGGGAACACTGAAGCTTTCTTT	CASSLAAAGNTEAFF
few	TRBV30	TRBJ1-1	TRBD1	TGTGCCTGGAGGCGACAGGGTGGCACTGAAGCTTTCTTT	CAWRRQGGTEAFF
few	TRBV5-1	TRBJ1-1	TRBD1	TGCGCCAGTTCGGACAGGCCGAACACTGAAGCTTTCTTT	CASSDRPNTEAFF
.	TRBV5-1	TRBJ2-7	TRBD1	TGCGCCAGCAGCTTGACAGGGGGGTACGAGCAGTACTTC	CASSLTGGYEQYF
.	TRBV2	TRBJ1-6	.	TGTGCCAGCAGCCTTTTTGGCTCCTATAATTCACCCCTCCACTTT	CASSLFGSYNSPLHF
.	TRBV5-1	TRBJ1-1	TRBD1	TGCGCCAGCAGCGGGACAGTGAACACTGAAGCTTTCTTT	CASSGTVNTEAFF
.	TRBV19	TRBJ2-1	.	TGTGCCAGTAGTATAGGCCAGAACAATGAGCAGTTCTTC	CASSIGQNNEQFF
few	TRBV11-2	TRBJ1-1	TRBD1	TGTGCCAGCAGCTTATGGGGGACAGGGCATAGGAACACTGAAGCTTTCTTT	CASSLWGTGHRNTEAFF
.	TRBV5-4	TRBJ2-5	.	TGTGCCAGCAGCTTTTGGCGACAGCAAGAGACCCAGTACTTC	CASSFWRQQETQYF
few	TRBV7-3	TRBJ1-2	.	TGTGCCAGCAGCTTAGGGGCAGGTGAAGGAAGCTACACCTTC	CASSLGAGEGSYTF
.	TRBV4-2	TRBJ1-2	TRBD1	TGTGCCAGCAGCTTCGGGGACAGGGACTATGGCTACACCTTC	CASSFGDRDYGYTF
.	TRBV11-2	TRBJ2-7	TRBD2	TGTGCCAGCAGCCTCGGGACTAGCGGGAGTGGCGAGCAGTACTTC	CASSLGTSGSGEQYF
.	TRBV5-1	TRBJ1-2	.	TGCGCCAGCAGCTTGGAGAGGGGGAACTATGGCTACACCTTC	CASSLERGNYGYTF
few	TRBV2	TRBJ1-2	.	TGTGCCAGCGTGGAGATTTCCTATGGCTACACCTTC	CASVEISYGYTF
.	TRBV29-1	TRBJ2-7	.	TGCAGCGTTGAGAGGGGAGCGGGCCAAGAATACGAGCAGTACTTC	CSVERGAGQEYEQYF
.	TRBV5-6	TRBJ2-5	.	TGTGCCAGCAGCTTCGCGTTGCAAGAGACCCAGTACTTC	CASSFALQETQYF
.	TRBV7-2	TRBJ2-7	.	TGTGCCAGCAGCCGCACAAAATACGAGCAGTACTTC	CASSRTKYEQYF
.	TRBV10-1	TRBJ2-1	TRBD2	TGCGCCAGCAGTGAGTCCCCGCTAGCGGAAATGTCAAATGAGCAGTTCTTC	CASSESPLAEMSNEQFF
many	TRBV28	TRBJ2-5	.	TGTGCCAGCAGTTTATTTAGGGGGATGGAGACCCAGTACTTC	CASSLFRGMETQYF